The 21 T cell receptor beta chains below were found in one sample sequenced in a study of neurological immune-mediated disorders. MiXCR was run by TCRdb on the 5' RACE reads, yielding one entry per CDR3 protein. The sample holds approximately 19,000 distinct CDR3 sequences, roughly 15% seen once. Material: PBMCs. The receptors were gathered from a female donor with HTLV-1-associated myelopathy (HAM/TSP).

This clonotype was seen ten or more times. The CDR3 region is CASSTGTSGAYNEQFF. CDR3 DNA: TGTGCCAGCAGCACTGGGACTAGCGGAGCCTACAATGAGCAGTTCTTC. The chain combines TRBV7-6 with TRBJ2-1, with 11 bases lining up with TRBD2. V gave up 5 bases and J gave up 2 bases; unmatched junction bases: 5. The CDR3 runs to 16 residues. Germline V lookup: CDR1 SGHVS, CDR2 FNYEAQ.

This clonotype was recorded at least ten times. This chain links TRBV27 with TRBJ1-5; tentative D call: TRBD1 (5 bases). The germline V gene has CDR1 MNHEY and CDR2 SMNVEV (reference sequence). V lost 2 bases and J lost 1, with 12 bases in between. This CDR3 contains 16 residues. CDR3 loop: CASSLRSGLSNQPQHF. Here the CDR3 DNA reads TGTGCCAGCAGTTTAAGATCGGGGCTCAGCAATCAGCCCCAGCATTTT.

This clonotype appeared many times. CDR3 loop: CASSFGPSEQYF. As DNA, the CDR3 is TGTGCCAGCAGTTTCGGGCCTAGCGAGCAGTACTTC. J is TRBJ2-7 and V is TRBV5-4; D remains unclear. Germline V gives CDR1 SGHNT, CDR2 YYREEE (reference sequence). The CDR3 spans 12 residues. Trimming cost V 5 bases and J 6 bases, with 12 bases left between them.

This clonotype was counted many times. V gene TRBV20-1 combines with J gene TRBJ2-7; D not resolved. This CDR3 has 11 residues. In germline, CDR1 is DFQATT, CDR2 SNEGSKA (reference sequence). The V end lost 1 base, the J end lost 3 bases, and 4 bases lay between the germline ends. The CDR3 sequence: CSARGSYEQYF. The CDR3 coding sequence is TGCAGTGCTAGAGGAAGCTACGAGCAGTACTTC.

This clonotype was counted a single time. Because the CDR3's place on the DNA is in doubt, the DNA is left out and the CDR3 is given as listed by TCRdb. CDR3 in amino acids: CASSFYICSARGGGYEQYF. The V and J genes are TRBV5-1 and TRBJ2-7; the DNA was not used to check the table's D call, TRBD2. Per germline, CDR1 SGHRS and CDR2 YFSETQ. The CDR3 comprises 19 residues, both ends counted.

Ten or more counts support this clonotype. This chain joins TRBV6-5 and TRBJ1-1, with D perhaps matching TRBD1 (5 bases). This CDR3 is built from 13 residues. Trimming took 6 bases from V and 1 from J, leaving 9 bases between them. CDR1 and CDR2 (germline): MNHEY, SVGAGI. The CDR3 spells CASSHDRNTEAFF. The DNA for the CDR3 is TGTGCCAGCAGCCACGACAGGAACACTGAAGCTTTCTTT.

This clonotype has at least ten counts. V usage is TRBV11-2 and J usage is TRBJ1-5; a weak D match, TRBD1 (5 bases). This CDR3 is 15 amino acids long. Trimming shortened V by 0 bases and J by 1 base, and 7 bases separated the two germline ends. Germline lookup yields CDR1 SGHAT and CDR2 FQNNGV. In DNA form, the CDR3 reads TGTGCCAGCAGCTTAGATGGGGGAAGCAATCAGCCCCAGCATTTT. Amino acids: CASSLDGGSNQPQHF. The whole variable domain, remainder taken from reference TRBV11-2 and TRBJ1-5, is EAGVAQSPRYKIIEKRQSVAFWCNPISGHATLYWYQQILGQGPKLLIQFQNNGVVDDSQLPKDRFSAERLKGVDSTLKIQPAKLEDSAVYLCASSLDGGSNQPQHFGDGTRLSIL.

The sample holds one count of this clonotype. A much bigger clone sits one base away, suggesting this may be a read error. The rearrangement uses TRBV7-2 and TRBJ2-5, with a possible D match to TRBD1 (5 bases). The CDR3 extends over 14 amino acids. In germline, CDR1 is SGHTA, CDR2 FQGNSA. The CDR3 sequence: CASSLAGRAQTKYF. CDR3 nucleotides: TGTGCCAGCAGCTTGGCCGGCAGGGCGCAGACCAAGTACTTC.

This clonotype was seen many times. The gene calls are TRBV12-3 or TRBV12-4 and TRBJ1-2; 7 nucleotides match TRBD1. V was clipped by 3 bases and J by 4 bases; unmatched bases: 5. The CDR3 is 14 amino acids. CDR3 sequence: CASSFNRGGYGYTF. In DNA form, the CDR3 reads TGTGCCAGCAGTTTTAACAGGGGTGGCTATGGCTACACCTTC.

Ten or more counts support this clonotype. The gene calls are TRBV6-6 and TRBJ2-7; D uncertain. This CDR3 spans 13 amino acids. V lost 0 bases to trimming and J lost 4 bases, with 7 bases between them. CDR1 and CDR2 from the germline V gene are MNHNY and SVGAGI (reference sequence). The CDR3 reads CASSYSGRYEQYF. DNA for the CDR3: TGTGCCAGCAGTTACTCGGGCAGATACGAGCAGTACTTC.

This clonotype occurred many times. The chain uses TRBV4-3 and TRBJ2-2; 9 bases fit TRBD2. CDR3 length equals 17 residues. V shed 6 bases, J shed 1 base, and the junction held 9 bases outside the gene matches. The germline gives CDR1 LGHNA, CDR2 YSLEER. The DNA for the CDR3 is TGCGCCAGCAGTCGACATGCGGGGGGGGAGAACACCGGGGAGCTGTTTTTT. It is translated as CASSRHAGGENTGELFF.

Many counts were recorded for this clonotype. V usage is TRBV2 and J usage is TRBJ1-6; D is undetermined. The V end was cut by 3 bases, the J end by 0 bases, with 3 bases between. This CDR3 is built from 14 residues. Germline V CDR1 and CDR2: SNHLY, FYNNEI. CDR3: CASSDSSYNSPLHF. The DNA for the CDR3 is TGTGCCAGCAGTGACAGCTCCTATAATTCACCCCTCCACTTT. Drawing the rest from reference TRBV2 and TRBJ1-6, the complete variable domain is EPEVTQTPSHQVTQMGQEVILRCVPISNHLYFYWYRQILGQKVEFLVSFYNNEISEKSEIFDDQFSVERPDGSNFTLKIRSTKLEDSAMYFCASSDSSYNSPLHFGNGTRLTVT.

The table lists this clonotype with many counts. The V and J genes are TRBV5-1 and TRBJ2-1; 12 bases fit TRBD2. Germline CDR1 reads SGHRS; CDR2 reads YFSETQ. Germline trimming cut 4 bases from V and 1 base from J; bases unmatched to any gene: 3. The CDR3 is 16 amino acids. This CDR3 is CASSAGLAGSYNEQFF. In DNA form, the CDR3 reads TGCGCCAGCAGCGCCGGACTAGCGGGGTCCTACAATGAGCAGTTCTTC. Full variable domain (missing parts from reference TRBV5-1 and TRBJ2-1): KAGVTQTPRYLIKTRGQQVTLSCSPISGHRSVSWYQQTPGQGLQFLFEYFSETQRNKGNFPGRFSGRQFSNSRSEMNVSTLELGDSALYLCASSAGLAGSYNEQFFGPGTRLTVL.

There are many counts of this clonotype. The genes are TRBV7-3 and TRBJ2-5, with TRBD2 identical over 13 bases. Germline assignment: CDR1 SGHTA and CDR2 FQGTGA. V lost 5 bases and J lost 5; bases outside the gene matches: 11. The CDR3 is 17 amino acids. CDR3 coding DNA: TGTGCCAGCAGCCCAGGGACTAGCGGGAAAGGCGAGGAGACCCAGTACTTC. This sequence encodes CASSPGTSGKGEETQYF.

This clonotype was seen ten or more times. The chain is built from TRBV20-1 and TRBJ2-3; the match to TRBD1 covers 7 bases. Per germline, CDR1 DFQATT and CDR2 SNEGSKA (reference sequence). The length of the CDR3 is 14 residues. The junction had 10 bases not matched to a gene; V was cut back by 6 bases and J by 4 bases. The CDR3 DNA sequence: TGCAGTGCCACAGGGGACGGGGTCCCAGATACGCAGTATTTT. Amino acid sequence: CSATGDGVPDTQYF.

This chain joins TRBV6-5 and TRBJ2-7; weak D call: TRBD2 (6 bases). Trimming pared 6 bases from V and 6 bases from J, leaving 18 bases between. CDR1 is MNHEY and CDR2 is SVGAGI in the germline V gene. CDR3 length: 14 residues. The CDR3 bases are TGTGCCAGCAGCCGAGTAAACCGGGACTCCGAGCAGTACTTC. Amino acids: CASSRVNRDSEQYF.

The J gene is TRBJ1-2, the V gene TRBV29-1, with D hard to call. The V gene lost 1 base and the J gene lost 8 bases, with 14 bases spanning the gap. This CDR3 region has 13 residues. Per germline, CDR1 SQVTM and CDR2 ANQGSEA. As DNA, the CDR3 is TGCAGCGTTGAAGTACATGGGGTCGGAGGCTACACCTTC. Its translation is CSVEVHGVGGYTF.

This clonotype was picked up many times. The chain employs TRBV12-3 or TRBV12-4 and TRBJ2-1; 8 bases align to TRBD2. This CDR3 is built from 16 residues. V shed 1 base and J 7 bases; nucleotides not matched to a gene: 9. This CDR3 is CASSLVVTSALNEQFF. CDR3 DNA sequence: TGTGCCAGCAGTTTAGTCGTGACTAGCGCCCTTAATGAGCAGTTCTTC.

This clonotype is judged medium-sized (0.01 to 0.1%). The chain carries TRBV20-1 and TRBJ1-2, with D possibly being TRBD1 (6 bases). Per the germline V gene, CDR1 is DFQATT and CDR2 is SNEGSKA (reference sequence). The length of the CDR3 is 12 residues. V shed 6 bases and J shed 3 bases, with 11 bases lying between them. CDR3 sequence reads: CSALNRDYGYTF. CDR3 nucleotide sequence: TGCAGTGCCCTAAACAGGGACTATGGCTACACCTTC.

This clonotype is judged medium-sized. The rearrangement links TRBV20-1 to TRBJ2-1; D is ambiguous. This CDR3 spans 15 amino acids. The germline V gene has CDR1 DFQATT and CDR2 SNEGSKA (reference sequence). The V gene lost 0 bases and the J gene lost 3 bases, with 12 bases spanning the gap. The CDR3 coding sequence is TGCAGTGCTAGAGATCGAGACGGAAACTACAATGAGCAGTTCTTC. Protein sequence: CSARDRDGNYNEQFF.

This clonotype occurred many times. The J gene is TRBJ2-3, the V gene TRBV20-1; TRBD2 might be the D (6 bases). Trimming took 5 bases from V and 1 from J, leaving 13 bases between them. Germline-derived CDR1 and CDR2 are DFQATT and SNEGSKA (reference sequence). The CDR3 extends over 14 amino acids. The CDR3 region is CSAPRDSRTDTQYF. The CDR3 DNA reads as TGCAGTGCTCCCCGGGACTCCCGCACAGATACGCAGTATTTT.